This TCR beta chain was recovered during a study of identical twins. TCRdb used MiXCR to reprocess the 5' RACE reads, holding one entry per CDR3 protein. This sample carries 500,000 or so distinct CDR3 sequences, less than 25% of them seen once, and the ten largest clones take about 0.93%. The CDR3 runs to 17 residues. CDR1 and CDR2 (germline): SGHTA, FQGTGA. Trimming took off 4 bases at V and 0 bases at J, with 15 bases between the two ends. Note on this clonotype: Its antigen is not known.

Broader study findings: Among beta out-of-frame sequences, excess sharing between twins appeared weaker.

This sample also belongs to another study, concerning T cells expressing NK-cell markers. As that study records: It was sorted CD3+CD56-NKG2C+, CD3+CD56+NKG2C- and CD3+CD56+NKG2C+ T cells that provided the TCR beta repertoires. Eight donors were sequenced, seven testing HCMV-seropositive and one testing seronegative. These same clonotypes (in several donors) also led the CD3+CD56-NKG2C+ fraction.

The clonotype originates from a woman under 30 in good health. The source material was CD4+ T cells sorted from blood. This sequence joins TRBV7-3 and TRBJ2-2; possible D gene TRBD2, 6 bases. Here the CDR3 DNA reads TGTGCCAGCAGCTCAATGGCGGGACCTGCGAACACCGGGGAGCTGTTTTTT. Encoded protein: CASSSMAGPANTGELFF.